Below are 18 T cell receptor beta chains sequenced from a single sample in a study of T cell responses to AZD1222 COVID-19 vaccine. TCRdb's copy holds only in-frame clones and misses some; the assay was immunoSEQ multiplex PCR. The data show roughly 180,000 clones, approximately 89% seen once. The material was peripheral blood, obtained 28 days after the second AZD1222 dose. Receptors were obtained from an adult who received the AZD1222 COVID-19 vaccine.

The CDR3 sequence is CASSLATGVGNSPLHF. The CDR3 DNA reads TGCGCCAGCAGCTTGGCCACAGGGGTGGGTAATTCACCCCTCCACTTT. V usage is TRBV5-1 and J usage is TRBJ1-6, with 7 bases aligning to TRBD1. The CDR3 consists of 16 residues. Germline CDR1 is SGHRS and CDR2 is YFSETQ. Trimming cost V 0 bases and J 6 bases; bases outside gene matches: 6.

Remarks on this clone: The junction departs from germline at one end; a sequencing error may be responsible. This chain connects TRBV7-7 to TRBJ2-5; TRBD2 is a possible D gene (6 bases). This CDR3 comprises 16 residues. The germline gives CDR1 SSHAT, CDR2 FNYEAQ (reference sequence). The CDR3 DNA follows: TGTGCTAGCAGCTTAGTTCGCCCTAGCGCCGGGGAGACCCAGTACTTC. Residues: CASSLVRPSAGETQYF.

V and J are TRBV9 and TRBJ2-7; a weak D match, TRBD2 (5 bases). The V end lost 4 bases, the J end lost 6 bases, and 17 bases lay between the germline ends. This CDR3 region has 14 residues. Germline CDR1 is SGDLS and CDR2 is YYNGEE. CDR3 nucleotides: TGTGCCAGCAGCATGGGAGCCTTGGTGTTCGAGCAGTACTTC. Its translation: CASSMGALVFEQYF. Filled out from reference TRBV9 and TRBJ2-7, the complete variable domain reads DSGVTQTPKHLITATGQRVTLRCSPRSGDLSVYWYQQSLDQGLQFLIQYYNGEERAKGNILERFSAQQFPDLHSELNLSSLELGDSALYFCASSMGALVFEQYFGPGTRLTVT.

The chain uses TRBV30 and TRBJ2-7; 8 bases agree with TRBD1. J was trimmed by 6 bases and V by 2 bases; bases with no gene match: 12. The CDR3 is 15 residues long. Germline V lookup: CDR1 GTSNPN, CDR2 SVGIG (reference sequence). The CDR3 DNA reads as TGTGCCTGGAGTTTAGTAAACTGGGACAGGTCCGAGCAGTACTTC. Its protein is CAWSLVNWDRSEQYF.

The V call is TRBV5-6, the J call TRBJ2-7; 11 bases are a match to TRBD1. The trim removed 3 bases at V and 4 bases at J, leaving 3 bases unmatched. Per germline, CDR1 SGHDT and CDR2 YYEEEE. The CDR3 consists of 14 residues. CDR3 in amino acids: CASSSGQGAYEQYF. CDR3 in DNA: TGTGCCAGCAGCTCAGGACAGGGGGCGTACGAGCAGTACTTC. The variable domain in full, completed from reference TRBV5-6 and TRBJ2-7, reads DAGVTQSPTHLIKTRGQQVTLRCSPKSGHDTVSWYQQALGQGPQFIFQYYEEEERQRGNFPDRFSGHQFPNYSSELNVNALLLGDSALYLCASSSGQGAYEQYFGPGTRLTVT.

The chain combines TRBV11-2 with TRBJ1-3; D is uncertain. CDR1 SGHAT and CDR2 FQNNGV come from the germline V gene. The CDR3 has 16 residues. Between the trimmed V and J ends, which lost 5 bases and 0 bases, there was a span of 14 bases. The DNA for the CDR3 is TGTGCCAGCAGCCCAGGCGGGAGAACCTCTGGAAACACCATATATTTT. This translates into CASSPGGRTSGNTIYF.

In this sample, this clone turned up a few times. The chain is built from TRBV7-2 and TRBJ1-2, with D possibly TRBD1 on 5 matching bases. This CDR3 is 15 amino acids long. Trimming took 2 bases from V and 2 from J, leaving 12 bases between them. CDR1 and CDR2 from the germline V gene are SGHTA and FQGNSA. The CDR3 loop reads CASSLWDGDNYGYTF. DNA of the CDR3: TGTGCCAGCAGCTTATGGGACGGTGACAACTATGGCTACACCTTC.

This clone was detected once. V usage is TRBV15 and J usage is TRBJ1-2; a possible D gene is TRBD1 (5 bases). Per germline, CDR1 LNHNV and CDR2 YYDKDF (reference sequence). CDR3 length equals 15 residues. V gave up 3 bases and J gave up 0 bases, with 11 bases separating them. The CDR3 DNA is TGTGCCACCAGCAGCCCCAGGGTGGCTAACTATGGCTACACCTTC. This sequence encodes CATSSPRVANYGYTF.

The J gene is TRBJ2-7, the V gene TRBV5-1; D tentatively reads TRBD1 or TRBD2 (5 bases each). CDR3 length equals 17 residues. V was clipped by 4 bases and J by 4 bases, with 24 bases between them. The germline CDR1 and CDR2 sequences are SGHRS and YFSETQ. This CDR3 reads CASSPQLPGTATYEQYF. The CDR3 bases are TGCGCCAGCAGCCCACAACTTCCCGGGACCGCCACTTACGAGCAGTACTTC.

This chain links TRBV4-2 with TRBJ1-2, with a tentative D call TRBD1 (5 bases). The germline V and J ends were trimmed by 0 bases and 6 bases, with 11 bases remaining between them. The germline CDR1 and CDR2 sequences are LGHNA and YNFKEQ. The CDR3 is made up of 14 amino acids. The CDR3 is CASSQEGGRDGYTF. CDR3 coding DNA: TGTGCCAGCAGCCAAGAGGGGGGAAGGGATGGCTACACCTTC.

The rearrangement links TRBV4-2 to TRBJ1-3; D is possibly TRBD1 (6 bases). V was clipped by 4 bases and J by 0 bases, with 19 bases between them. Germline values: CDR1 LGHNA, CDR2 YNFKEQ. The CDR3 is 18 residues long. For the CDR3, the DNA is TGTGCCAGCAGCCTTAGAGGGGGTCGGGTTTTCTCTGGAAACACCATATATTTT. Its protein product is CASSLRGGRVFSGNTIYF.

The rearrangement joins TRBV19 to TRBJ2-2; no reliable D call. Deletions cut 5 bases from V and 1 base from J, with 11 bases between. Per the germline V gene, CDR1 is LNHDA and CDR2 is SQIVND (reference sequence). This CDR3 region has 15 residues. CDR3 DNA sequence: TGTGCCAGTAGTCCGAATAACTTGAACACCGGGGAGCTGTTTTTT. It codes for CASSPNNLNTGELFF.

This chain links TRBV19 with TRBJ1-1; D is perhaps TRBD1 (6 bases). The CDR3 consists of 15 residues. CDR1 LNHDA and CDR2 SQIVND come from the germline V gene (reference sequence). The germline V and J ends were trimmed by 2 bases and 3 bases, with 13 bases remaining between them. The CDR3 loop reads CASSIYIGQYTEAFF. Here the CDR3 DNA reads TGTGCCAGTAGTATATATATCGGACAGTACACTGAAGCTTTCTTT.

The chain links TRBV5-6 to TRBJ2-7; the match to TRBD2 covers 14 bases. The ends lost 3 bases at V and 2 bases at J; junction bases unmatched: 10. The CDR3 runs 18 residues. Germline loops: CDR1 SGHDT, CDR2 YYEEEE. The CDR3: CASSSWTSGGLTAYEQYF. In nucleotides, the CDR3 is TGTGCCAGCAGCTCTTGGACTAGCGGGGGGTTAACAGCCTACGAGCAGTACTTC.

CDR3 coding DNA: TGTGCCAGCAGTGAAGCGCTCGGGACAGGGGGTAGGATTGAAGCTTTCTTT. The encoded protein is CASSEALGTGGRIEAFF. The V and J genes are TRBV6-1 and TRBJ1-1; 11 nucleotides align to TRBD1. CDR1 and CDR2 from the germline V gene are MNHNS and SASEGT. V lost 0 bases to trimming and J lost 7 bases; unmatched junction nucleotides: 10. This CDR3 region has 17 residues.

The chain is built from TRBV11-2 and TRBJ2-2, with D hard to call. The CDR3 runs to 15 residues. Germline CDR1 reads SGHAT; CDR2 reads FQNNGV. The V end was cut by 4 bases, the J end by 4 bases, with 13 bases between. Here the CDR3 reads CASSSGLVSTGELFF. CDR3 nucleotide sequence: TGTGCCAGCAGCTCGGGCCTAGTAAGCACCGGGGAGCTGTTTTTT.

The chain employs TRBV5-1 and TRBJ2-3; TRBD2 agrees at 9 bases. With 5 bases clipped from V and 2 bases from J, the junction kept 9 bases outside the gene matches. The CDR3 runs to 16 residues. Per the germline V gene, CDR1 is SGHRS and CDR2 is YFSETQ. CDR3 residues: CASRQAGGTPTDTQYF. The DNA for the CDR3 is TGCGCCAGCAGGCAGGCGGGGGGGACCCCCACAGATACGCAGTATTTT.

The chain couples TRBV30 to TRBJ1-2; D is unclear. Germline CDR1 and CDR2: GTSNPN and SVGIG (reference sequence). The CDR3 is made up of 13 amino acids. V lost 0 bases, J lost 8 bases, and 13 bases lay in between. The CDR3 here is CAWSVGHAGGYTF. CDR3 coding DNA: TGTGCCTGGAGTGTGGGCCACGCGGGGGGCTACACCTTC.